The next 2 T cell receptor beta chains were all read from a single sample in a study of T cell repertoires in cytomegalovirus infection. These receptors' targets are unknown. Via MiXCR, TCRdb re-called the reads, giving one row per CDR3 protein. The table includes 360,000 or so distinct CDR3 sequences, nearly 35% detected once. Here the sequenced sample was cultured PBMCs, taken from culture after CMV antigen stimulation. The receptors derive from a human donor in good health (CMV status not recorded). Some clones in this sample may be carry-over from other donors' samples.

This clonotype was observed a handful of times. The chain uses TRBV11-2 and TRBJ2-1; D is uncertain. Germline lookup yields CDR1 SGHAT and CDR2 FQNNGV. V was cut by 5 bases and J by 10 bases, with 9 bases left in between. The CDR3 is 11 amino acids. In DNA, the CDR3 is TGTGCCAGCAGCCCCGGCCCGGAGCAGTTCTTC. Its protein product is CASSPGPEQFF.

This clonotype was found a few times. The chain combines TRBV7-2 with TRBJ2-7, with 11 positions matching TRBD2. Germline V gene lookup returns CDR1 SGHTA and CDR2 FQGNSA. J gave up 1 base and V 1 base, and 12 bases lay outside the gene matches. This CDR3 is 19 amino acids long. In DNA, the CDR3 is TGTGCCAGCAGCTTAGGGTGGGGGGCTAGCGGGAGGTTATCCTACGAGCAGTACTTC. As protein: CASSLGWGASGRLSYEQYF.